This T cell receptor beta chain was obtained from a study of shared clonotypes between healthy human individuals. Study-level findings and limits: When compared with the clonotypes that were shared by all four sorted-subset donors, the non-shared clonotypes turned out to have lower generation probabilities.

About this clone: Its antigen is unidentified.

The assay was carried out at the deep level. Data came from immunoSEQ multiplex PCR; TCRdb stores just in-frame clones and leaves some out. In the table there are 2 million to 3 million clones, 80% to 95% of which are singletons. The CDR3 totals 15 residues. J was trimmed by 1 base and V by 3 bases; bases with no gene match: 3. Germline lookup yields CDR1 SGHDN and CDR2 FVKESK. Investigators divided CD4+ cells into CD45RA+ naive and CD45RA-negative memory subsets. This TCR derives from a man aged 18 to 30 in good health. Some clones in this sample may be carry-over from other donors' samples. This rearrangement joins TRBV14 to TRBJ2-1, with 7 positions matching TRBD1. What was sequenced was naive CD4+ T cells from PBMCs. Regarding subset: CD45RA+ positively selected. Here the CDR3 reads CASSHHRGSYNEQFF. The DNA of the CDR3 is TGTGCCAGCAGCCATCACAGGGGATCCTACAATGAGCAGTTCTTC.